The clone carrying this T cell receptor (beta chain) was seen ten or more times. The data are from a study of T cells in Graves' hyperthyroidism and ophthalmopathy. Each diagnosis was grounded in clinical symptoms, serum thyroxine and TRAb, thyroid ultrasound, and orbital computed tomography. RNA transcripts served as the template for amplifying TCR beta CDR3 regions. First-round RT-PCR targeting the TCR CDR3 was performed with the HTBI primer set. TCRdb redid the calling of the multiplex PCR reads with MiXCR, one entry per CDR3 protein. There are about 260,000 distinct CDR3 sequences in the sample; less than 30% occur only once, and about 25% lies in the top ten. This sequence was found in a man between 35 and 55 years old with Graves' hyperthyroidism that later progressed to Graves' ophthalmopathy. The source material was blood.

The CDR3, as DNA: TGCGCCAGCGAATTGGGAAACACCGGGGAGCTGTTTTTT. It is translated as CASELGNTGELFF. J is TRBJ2-2 and V is TRBV5-1; no clear D gene. This CDR3 region has 13 residues. V was clipped by 7 bases and J by 2 bases, with 9 bases between them. CDR1 and CDR2 from the germline V gene are SGHRS and YFSETQ.